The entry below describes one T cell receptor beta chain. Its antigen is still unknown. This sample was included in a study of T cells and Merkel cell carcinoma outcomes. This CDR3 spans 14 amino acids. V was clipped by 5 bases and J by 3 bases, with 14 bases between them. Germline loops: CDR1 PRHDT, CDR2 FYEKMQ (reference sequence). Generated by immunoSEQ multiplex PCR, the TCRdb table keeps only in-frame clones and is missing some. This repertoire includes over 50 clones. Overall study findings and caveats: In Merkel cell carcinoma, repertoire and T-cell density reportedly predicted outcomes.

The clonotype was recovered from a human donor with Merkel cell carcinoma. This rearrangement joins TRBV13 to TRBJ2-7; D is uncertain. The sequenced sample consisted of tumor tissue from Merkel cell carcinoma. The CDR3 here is CASSPRWMVYEQYF. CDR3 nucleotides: TGTGCCAGCAGCCCACGGTGGATGGTCTACGAGCAGTACTTC. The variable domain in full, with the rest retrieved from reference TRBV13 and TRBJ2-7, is AAGVIQSPRHLIKEKRETATLKCYPIPRHDTVYWYQQGPGQDPQFLISFYEKMQSDKGSIPDRFSAQQFSDYHSELNMSSLELGDSALYFCASSPRWMVYEQYFGPGTRLTVT.